These 15 T cell receptor beta chains share one sample of origin, sequenced in a study of a mutant IDH1 vaccine in newly diagnosed glioma. The assay was immunoSEQ multiplex PCR, and TCRdb's table has in-frame clones only and misses some. The data hold about 98,000 clones, with roughly 90% observed a single time. Time point specified: baseline, week 1 (first vaccination visit). This sample's treatment: pre-vaccination baseline after standard-of-care therapy. The specimen comprised PBMCs, sampled from a glioma patient treated with radiotherapy, temozolomide or both. The origin of the receptors is a woman aged 50 to 65 with glioma.

The chain recombines TRBV7-9 with TRBJ1-1, with a tentative D call TRBD1 (5 bases). Germline CDR1 SEHNR, CDR2 FQNEAQ (reference sequence). V was trimmed by 5 bases and J by 1 base, leaving 14 bases between them. The CDR3 has 15 residues. As DNA, the CDR3 is TGTGCCAGCAGCCCGATAGGGACTGGGAACACTGAAGCTTTCTTT. It specifies CASSPIGTGNTEAFF.

The V and J genes are TRBV2 and TRBJ1-6; 8 nucleotides agree with TRBD1. The V gene's germline CDR1 is SNHLY and CDR2 FYNNEI. V trimming: 6 bases; J trimming: 5 bases; junction bases outside the gene matches: 3. This CDR3 comprises 14 residues. The CDR3 region has the DNA TGTGCCAGCAGAGGACAGGGAGATAATTCACCCCTCCACTTT. Translating gives CASRGQGDNSPLHF.

The chain carries TRBV2 and TRBJ2-5; 10 nucleotides align to TRBD2. CDR3 length: 12 amino acids. Looked up from germline, CDR1 is SNHLY and CDR2 is FYNNEI. V was clipped by 8 bases and J by 6 bases; unmatched bases: 3. The CDR3 protein is CASEGLAKTQYF. In nucleotides, the CDR3 is TGTGCCAGCGAGGGACTAGCGAAGACCCAGTACTTC. The full variable domain, rest sourced from reference TRBV2 and TRBJ2-5, is EPEVTQTPSHQVTQMGQEVILRCVPISNHLYFYWYRQILGQKVEFLVSFYNNEISEKSEIFDDQFSVERPDGSNFTLKIRSTKLEDSAMYFCASEGLAKTQYFGPGTRLLVL.

The chain uses TRBV11-2 and TRBJ2-7, with no clear D. The CDR3 length is 14 residues. The germline V and J ends were trimmed by 4 bases and 5 bases, with 15 bases remaining between them. Germline CDR1 reads SGHAT; CDR2 reads FQNNGV. CDR3: CASSSLHRPHEQYF. The DNA for the CDR3 is TGTGCCAGCAGCTCCCTGCATCGGCCCCACGAGCAGTACTTC.

This sequence joins TRBV29-1 and TRBJ2-7; possible D gene TRBD1, 6 bases. V was shortened by 2 bases and J by 2 bases, with 13 bases between the two germline ends. This CDR3 is 14 amino acids long. Germline CDR1 reads SQVTM; CDR2 reads ANQGSEA. CDR3 nucleotides: TGCAGCGTTGAACGCCAGGGGAGACCCTACGAGCAGTACTTC. Protein: CSVERQGRPYEQYF.

This clone came up once. The chain uses TRBV15 and TRBJ2-1; D might be TRBD1 (6 bases). The CDR3 is made up of 14 amino acids. The V gene lost 1 base and the J gene lost 8 bases, with 12 bases spanning the gap. Germline loops: CDR1 LNHNV, CDR2 YYDKDF (reference sequence). CDR3 loop: CATSRGGGSDEQFF. In DNA, the CDR3 is TGTGCCACCAGCAGAGGAGGGGGTAGCGATGAGCAGTTCTTC. Combining the CDR3 with reference TRBV15 and TRBJ2-1 gives the whole variable domain DAMVIQNPRYQVTQFGKPVTLSCSQTLNHNVMYWYQQKSSQAPKLLFHYYDKDFNNEADTPDNFQSRRPNTSFCFLDIRSPGLGDTAMYLCATSRGGGSDEQFFGPGTRLTVL.

The chain has TRBV7-9 and TRBJ1-2; the match to TRBD1 covers 8 bases. This CDR3 comprises 15 residues. Germline assignment: CDR1 SEHNR and CDR2 FQNEAQ (reference sequence). V was pared by 3 bases and J by 2 bases, with 5 bases of the junction left unmatched. In nucleotides, the CDR3 is TGTGCCAGCAGCTTTTCGGACAGGGAGAACTATGGCTACACCTTC. This translates into CASSFSDRENYGYTF.

The V call is TRBV6-5, the J call TRBJ1-2; 8 nucleotides match TRBD1. Germline CDR1 is MNHEY and CDR2 is SVGAGI. After removal of 4 bases from V and 6 bases from J, the junction contained 1 base not matched to a gene. The CDR3 totals 12 residues. Written as DNA, the CDR3 is TGTGCCAGCAGTTGGACAGGGAATGGCTACACCTTC. Residues: CASSWTGNGYTF.

The rearrangement joins TRBV19 to TRBJ2-3; TRBD2 agrees at 7 bases. The CDR3 is 15 residues long. The V and J ends lost 3 bases and 8 bases, in that order; junction bases with no gene match: 11. CDR1 is LNHDA and CDR2 is SQIVND in the germline V gene (reference sequence). DNA for the CDR3: TGTGCCAGTAGTATCAACGCGGCGGGAGAGGTTACGCAGTATTTT. Amino acid sequence: CASSINAAGEVTQYF.

CDR3 sequence reads: CASYWGERADTQYF. DNA for the CDR3: TGTGCCAGCTATTGGGGGGAGCGGGCAGATACGCAGTATTTT. The J gene is TRBJ2-3, the V gene TRBV7-9; TRBD2 is a possible D gene (6 bases). This CDR3 has 14 amino acids. CDR1 is SEHNR, CDR2 FQNEAQ, per germline (reference sequence). Trimming cost V 8 bases and J 4 bases, with 16 bases left between them.

The chain recombines TRBV18 with TRBJ1-2; D unresolved. The CDR3 loop spans 11 amino acids. V was cut by 6 bases and J by 3 bases, with 5 bases left in between. Germline V gives CDR1 KGHSH, CDR2 LQKENI. The CDR3 DNA reads as TGTGCCAGCTCCCGGGACTATGGCTACACCTTC. Translated: CASSRDYGYTF.

The V gene is TRBV5-1, the J gene TRBJ1-1; D possibly corresponds to TRBD1 (6 bases). Germline V gives CDR1 SGHRS, CDR2 YFSETQ. Trimming cost V 7 bases and J 1 base, with 14 bases left between them. This CDR3 spans 14 amino acids. The CDR3 DNA follows: TGCGCCAGCCGGAGGGGGACGGGGAACACTGAAGCTTTCTTT. Residues: CASRRGTGNTEAFF.

This rearrangement joins TRBV5-4 to TRBJ2-1; D may be TRBD2 (5 bases). The CDR3 is 14 residues long. Trimming left V 0 bases short and J 9 bases short, with 13 bases between. The germline CDR1 and CDR2 sequences are SGHNT and YYREEE (reference sequence). CDR3 sequence: CASSLARSEGEQFF. The CDR3 bases are TGTGCCAGCAGCTTGGCCCGCAGTGAGGGTGAGCAGTTCTTC.

V is TRBV28 and J is TRBJ2-3; unclear D gene. Germline V gene sequence: CDR1 MDHEN, CDR2 SYDVKM. V was pared by 2 bases and J by 6 bases, with 3 bases between. This CDR3 is 11 amino acids long. For the CDR3, the DNA is TGTGCCAGCAGTTTACGGGATACGCAGTATTTT. This sequence encodes CASSLRDTQYF.

This chain joins TRBV2 and TRBJ2-5; D gene uncertain. From germline, CDR1 is SNHLY and CDR2 FYNNEI. Trimming shortened V by 6 bases and J by 0 bases, and 8 bases separated the two germline ends. The CDR3 sequence is 13 residues long. CDR3 in DNA: TGTGCCAGCAGACCAACGTACCAAGAGACCCAGTACTTC. Amino acids: CASRPTYQETQYF. Based on the CDR3 plus reference TRBV2 and TRBJ2-5, the full variable domain is EPEVTQTPSHQVTQMGQEVILRCVPISNHLYFYWYRQILGQKVEFLVSFYNNEISEKSEIFDDQFSVERPDGSNFTLKIRSTKLEDSAMYFCASRPTYQETQYFGPGTRLLVL.